The present TCR beta chain was sequenced within a study of regulatory T cells in long-lasting Graves disease. Time point indicated: newly diagnosed GD, antithyroid drugs for less than 3 months. Following extraction of RNA from PBMCs, that RNA was used to make the TCR library. Construction of TCR beta libraries relied on iRepertoire HTBI primers and on Arm-PCR targeting CDR3 regions. TCRdb redid the calling of the multiplex PCR reads with MiXCR, one entry per CDR3 protein. Of approximately 470,000 distinct CDR3 sequences listed, 15% to 20% are singletons. This CDR3 is 17 amino acids long. Germline-derived CDR1 and CDR2 are MNHNS and SASEGT. V trimming: 10 bases; J trimming: 3 bases; junction bases outside the gene matches: 15. This clonotype was seen at least ten times. These data also featured in a second study, about T cells in Graves' hyperthyroidism and ophthalmopathy. That publication notes: It was a median about 6.5 months before onset that the model predicted ophthalmopathy.

The sample here was peripheral blood mononuclear cells (PBMCs), taken at new diagnosis, from a patient treated with antithyroid drugs. The clonotype was recovered from a man aged 40-49 years with Graves disease. The V and J genes are TRBV6-1 and TRBJ1-4, with TRBD1 matching over 9 bases. DNA for the CDR3: TGTGCCACCTCCGGGACAGGGAGGATCAGATCTAATGAAAAACTGTTTTTT. Translated: CATSGTGRIRSNEKLFF.